The 28 T cell receptor beta chains presented below share a single source sample, sequenced in a study of Ad26.COV2.S vaccination and SARS-CoV-2 variants. Treatment in this sample: some 19 received Ad26.COV2.S at low or high dose, single or two shots; about 5 received placebo; per-sample allocation not given. Sampling occurred on day 63 after the first vaccine or placebo injection. Assay: immunoSEQ multiplex PCR; the TCRdb copy retains only in-frame clones and omits some. The table includes about 350,000 clones, about 89% detected once. The source was peripheral blood, collected in a trial of Ad26.COV2.S vaccine versus placebo. These receptor sequences come from a person aged 18 to 59 who received the Ad26.COV2.S COVID-19 vaccine or a placebo.

The chain uses TRBV30 and TRBJ2-3; TRBD2 might be the D (6 bases). Germline loops: CDR1 GTSNPN, CDR2 SVGIG (reference sequence). Trimming took 4 bases from V and 4 from J, leaving 12 bases between them. The length of the CDR3 is 13 residues. CDR3 amino acids: CAWKGGKSDTQYF. The CDR3 region has the DNA TGTGCCTGGAAAGGCGGGAAGTCAGATACGCAGTATTTT.

The table lists this clone with a few counts. The J gene is TRBJ2-1, the V gene TRBV30; 10 bases are a match to TRBD2. The CDR3 has 18 residues. Germline-derived CDR1 and CDR2 are GTSNPN and SVGIG (reference sequence). J was trimmed by 0 bases and V by 2 bases; bases with no gene match: 10. The CDR3 DNA sequence: TGTGCCTGGAGTTCGACTAGCGGGTGGGGGACCTCCTACAATGAGCAGTTCTTC. It is translated as CAWSSTSGWGTSYNEQFF.

This chain connects TRBV3-1 (or the pseudogene TRBV3-2) to TRBJ1-1; D call uncertain. This CDR3 is 14 amino acids long. The V gene's germline CDR1 is LGHDT and CDR2 YNNKEL (reference sequence). V lost 2 bases and J 0 bases, leaving 7 bases between the germline ends. The CDR3 sequence: CASSQNSLNTEAFF. As DNA, the CDR3 is TGTGCCAGCAGCCAAAACTCACTGAACACTGAAGCTTTCTTT.

This chain links TRBV19 with TRBJ1-5; 8 bases align to TRBD1. V lost 4 bases and J lost 3; bases outside the gene matches: 5. This CDR3 contains 15 residues. Germline CDR1 reads LNHDA; CDR2 reads SQIVND (reference sequence). CDR3 in DNA: TGTGCCAGTAGTACCGGACAGGGCGTCAATCAGCCCCAGCATTTT. Its translation is CASSTGQGVNQPQHF.

The chain joins TRBV18 to TRBJ1-2, with a weak D call TRBD1 (5 bases). The CDR3 runs to 15 residues. Germline V gene sequence: CDR1 KGHSH, CDR2 LQKENI. V gave up 3 bases and J gave up 0 bases, with 11 bases separating them. CDR3 sequence reads: CASSPGDGTNYGYTF. For the CDR3, the DNA is TGTGCCAGCTCACCGGGGGACGGAACTAACTATGGCTACACCTTC. The full variable domain, rest sourced from reference TRBV18 and TRBJ1-2, is NAGVMQNPRHLVRRRGQEARLRCSPMKGHSHVYWYRQLPEEGLKFMVYLQKENIIDESGMPKERFSAEFPKEGPSILRIQQVVRGDSAAYFCASSPGDGTNYGYTFGSGTRLTVV.

The chain carries TRBV11-1 and TRBJ2-5, with D possibly TRBD2 on 6 matching bases. Deletions cut 1 base from V and 2 bases from J, with 11 bases between. Germline-derived CDR1 and CDR2 are SGHAT and FQDESV (reference sequence). The CDR3 consists of 15 residues. The CDR3 is CASSLGWDFQETQYF. Here the CDR3 DNA reads TGTGCCAGCAGCTTAGGATGGGACTTTCAAGAGACCCAGTACTTC.

This clone turned up a few times. Different DNA sequences within this sample yield the same CDR3. The V gene is TRBV7-9, the J gene TRBJ2-2; D is uncertain. Germline assignment: CDR1 SEHNR and CDR2 FQNEAQ (reference sequence). The V end was cut by 2 bases, the J end by 5 bases, with 3 bases between. The length of the CDR3 is 12 residues. The CDR3 reads CASSLYTGELFF. The CDR3 DNA reads TGTGCCAGCAGCTTATATACCGGGGAGCTGTTTTTT.

CDR3 sequence (DNA): TGTGCCAGTACCCCACAGGGTGGAGAGACCCAGTACTTC. Residues: CASTPQGGETQYF. The gene calls are TRBV19 and TRBJ2-5; a weak D match, TRBD1 (6 bases). CDR3 size: 13 residues. Trimming took 7 bases from V and 4 from J, leaving 13 bases between them. Germline V gives CDR1 LNHDA, CDR2 SQIVND (reference sequence).

V and J are TRBV6-5 and TRBJ1-6; 8 positions agree with TRBD1. CDR1 MNHEY and CDR2 SVGAGI come from the germline V gene. V gave up 2 bases and J gave up 11 bases; unmatched junction bases: 5. This CDR3 has 14 residues. This CDR3 reads CASSYLGQGAPLHF. The DNA for the CDR3 is TGTGCCAGCAGTTACCTAGGACAGGGAGCACCCCTCCACTTT.

The chain has TRBV28 and TRBJ1-4, with a possible D match to TRBD1 (5 bases). This CDR3 region has 15 residues. Germline CDR1 and CDR2: MDHEN and SYDVKM. Deletions cut 6 bases from V and 7 bases from J, with 18 bases between. The CDR3 here is CASRSGSGTREKLFF. CDR3 nucleotide sequence: TGTGCCAGCAGATCCGGGTCTGGGACTCGTGAAAAACTGTTTTTT. Based on the CDR3 plus reference TRBV28 and TRBJ1-4, the full variable domain is DVKVTQSSRYLVKRTGEKVFLECVQDMDHENMFWYRQDPGLGLRLIYFSYDVKMKEKGDIPEGYSVSREKKERFSLILESASTNQTSMYLCASRSGSGTREKLFFGSGTQLSVL.

The gene calls are TRBV30 and TRBJ2-7; 13 nucleotides match TRBD2. In germline, CDR1 is GTSNPN, CDR2 SVGIG (reference sequence). The CDR3 runs 15 residues. V lost 3 bases, J lost 2 bases, and 4 bases stayed unmatched. CDR3 region: CAWRPGLAGAYEQYF. The CDR3 DNA is TGTGCCTGGAGGCCTGGACTAGCGGGAGCCTACGAGCAGTACTTC.

The chain is built from TRBV12-3 or TRBV12-4 and TRBJ2-1; D call uncertain. Deletions cut 6 bases from V and 6 bases from J, with 12 bases between. This CDR3 is 13 amino acids long. CDR3 residues: CASSRNTGNEQFF. The CDR3, as DNA: TGTGCCAGCAGCCGCAACACCGGCAATGAGCAGTTCTTC.

The chain combines TRBV11-1 with TRBJ2-3; TRBD2 aligns across 9 bases. The CDR3 totals 15 residues. V lost 3 bases and J lost 3; bases outside the gene matches: 4. Germline V gene lookup returns CDR1 SGHAT and CDR2 FQDESV (reference sequence). The CDR3 coding sequence is TGTGCCAGCAGCTTTAGCGGGGGTCGTACAGATACGCAGTATTTT. It translates to CASSFSGGRTDTQYF. Looking up the rest from reference TRBV11-1 and TRBJ2-3 gives the full variable domain: EAEVAQSPRYKITEKSQAVAFWCDPISGHATLYWYRQILGQGPELLVQFQDESVVDDSQLPKDRFSAERLKGVDSTLKIQPAELGDSAMYLCASSFSGGRTDTQYFGPGTRLTVL.

The chain uses TRBV18 and TRBJ2-7, with TRBD1 matching over 7 bases. CDR1 and CDR2 from the germline V gene are KGHSH and LQKENI. V dropped 4 bases and J dropped 5; count of bases not matched to a gene: 2. This CDR3 spans 12 amino acids. Here the CDR3 DNA reads TGTGCCAGCTCACTTACAGGGGACGAGCAGTACTTC. Its protein product is CASSLTGDEQYF.

J is TRBJ1-1 and V is TRBV27; 10 nucleotides align to TRBD1. The CDR3 covers 17 residues. V dropped 6 bases and J dropped 1; count of bases not matched to a gene: 11. CDR1 and CDR2 (germline): MNHEY, SMNVEV (reference sequence). Here the CDR3 DNA reads TGTGCCAGCAGCAACGGATGGGACAGGGGCCCGAACACTGAAGCTTTCTTT. Its translation: CASSNGWDRGPNTEAFF.

This chain joins TRBV6-4 and TRBJ1-2; D unresolved. The CDR3 is 11 residues long. Germline V gene sequence: CDR1 MRHNA, CDR2 SNTAGT. V lost 3 bases and J 7 bases, leaving 6 bases between the germline ends. This chain's CDR3 is CASSESIGYTF. CDR3 DNA: TGTGCCAGCAGTGAGTCGATTGGCTACACCTTC.

This clone was picked up one time. This rearrangement joins TRBV28 to TRBJ1-2; no firm D call. The CDR3 has 15 amino acids. Trimming pared 7 bases from V and 5 bases from J, leaving 20 bases between. Germline CDR1 MDHEN, CDR2 SYDVKM. CDR3 protein: CASIQRSYNKYGYTF. CDR3 DNA sequence: TGTGCCAGCATTCAGCGATCCTACAACAAATATGGCTACACCTTC.

CDR3 in DNA: TGTGCCAGCAGTTACCTCTTATCCCGGGGCGATGGCTACACCTTC. It specifies CASSYLLSRGDGYTF. The J gene is TRBJ1-2, the V gene TRBV6-5; perhaps TRBD1 as D (5 bases). The V end lost 2 bases, the J end lost 6 bases, and 16 bases lay between the germline ends. The length of the CDR3 is 15 residues. The V gene's germline CDR1 is MNHEY and CDR2 SVGAGI.

The chain recombines TRBV6-5 with TRBJ2-7; the match to TRBD1 covers 10 bases. Germline V lookup: CDR1 MNHEY, CDR2 SVGAGI. The CDR3 is made up of 16 amino acids. V shed 0 bases, J shed 2 bases, and the junction held 4 bases outside the gene matches. The CDR3: CASSYSRGQGAYEQYF. The DNA for the CDR3 is TGTGCCAGCAGTTACTCGAGAGGACAGGGGGCCTACGAGCAGTACTTC.

CDR3 sequence: CATSDRTGEDQPQHF. As DNA, the CDR3 is TGTGCCACCAGTGATAGGACAGGGGAAGATCAGCCCCAGCATTTT. The gene calls are TRBV24-1 and TRBJ1-5, with 9 bases matching TRBD1. The germline gives CDR1 KGHDR, CDR2 SFDVKD. The V segment lost 3 bases and the J segment 5 bases; nucleotides outside the gene matches: 4. This CDR3 has 15 amino acids.

The V gene is TRBV27, the J gene TRBJ1-1; D call uncertain. Germline-derived CDR1 and CDR2 are MNHEY and SMNVEV (reference sequence). CDR3 length: 16 amino acids. Deletions cut 6 bases from V and 0 bases from J, with 17 bases between. CDR3 loop: CASRRRLGLLNTEAFF. CDR3 coding DNA: TGTGCCAGCAGGCGACGCCTAGGACTTCTGAACACTGAAGCTTTCTTT.

The V and J genes are TRBV9 and TRBJ2-1; TRBD2 agrees at 10 bases. The CDR3 runs 14 residues. After removal of 3 bases from V and 8 bases from J, the junction contained 5 bases not matched to a gene. CDR1 and CDR2 from the germline V gene are SGDLS and YYNGEE. The CDR3 sequence: CASSASGGLDEQFF. CDR3 sequence (DNA): TGTGCCAGCAGCGCTAGCGGGGGTCTCGATGAGCAGTTCTTC.

Regarding this clone: Distinct nucleotide sequences in the sample also encode this CDR3. The chain combines TRBV9 with TRBJ1-1; D call uncertain. V gave up 0 bases and J gave up 2 bases, with 11 bases separating them. Germline-derived CDR1 and CDR2 are SGDLS and YYNGEE. The CDR3 consists of 15 residues. The CDR3 is CASSVATGPNTEAFF. The DNA of the CDR3 is TGTGCCAGCAGCGTAGCTACGGGCCCCAACACTGAAGCTTTCTTT.

The chain is built from TRBV28 and TRBJ1-4, with D possibly TRBD1 on 5 matching bases. The germline V gene encodes CDR1 MDHEN and CDR2 SYDVKM. V shed 3 bases and J shed 8 bases, with 13 bases lying between them. This CDR3 is built from 14 residues. The CDR3: CASSLGRVGEKLFF. CDR3 nucleotide sequence: TGTGCCAGCAGTTTGGGACGGGTGGGAGAAAAACTGTTTTTT.

The rearrangement uses TRBV5-6 and TRBJ1-3, with 8 bases fitting TRBD1. Germline lookup yields CDR1 SGHDT and CDR2 YYEEEE. The V segment lost 3 bases and the J segment 0 bases; nucleotides outside the gene matches: 2. The CDR3 sequence is 15 residues long. This CDR3 is CASSWTGSSGNTIYF. CDR3 nucleotide sequence: TGTGCCAGCAGCTGGACAGGGAGCTCTGGAAACACCATATATTTT. Variable domain in full (rest from reference TRBV5-6 and TRBJ1-3): DAGVTQSPTHLIKTRGQQVTLRCSPKSGHDTVSWYQQALGQGPQFIFQYYEEEERQRGNFPDRFSGHQFPNYSSELNVNALLLGDSALYLCASSWTGSSGNTIYFGEGSWLTVV.

This chain joins TRBV4-1 and TRBJ1-5; D remains unclear. This CDR3 has 13 residues. Germline V gene data show CDR1 as MGHRA and CDR2 as YSYEKL. Trimming removed 2 bases from V and 7 bases from J, with 9 bases in between. DNA of the CDR3: TGCGCCAGCAGCCAATCTGGAGGGCAGCCCCAGCATTTT. Its protein is CASSQSGGQPQHF.

This chain uses TRBV30 with TRBJ1-2, with D possibly being TRBD1 (5 bases). The V end was cut by 4 bases, the J end by 4 bases, with 16 bases between. The CDR3 consists of 14 residues. Germline-derived CDR1 and CDR2 are GTSNPN and SVGIG (reference sequence). This CDR3 is CAWNKGLSTYGYTF. The CDR3 nucleotides read TGTGCCTGGAATAAGGGACTGTCTACCTATGGCTACACCTTC.

The chain has TRBV6-2 or TRBV6-3 and TRBJ1-1; no reliable D call. There are 14 residues in the CDR3. Trimming cost V 5 bases and J 4 bases, with 14 bases left between them. Germline values: CDR1 MNHEY, CDR2 SVGEGT. The CDR3 nucleotides are TGTGCCAGCAGTAACCCCTTCGGTCCCACTGAAGCTTTCTTT. Encoded protein: CASSNPFGPTEAFF.